One TCR beta chain is described in this entry. The antigen is unknown. The data are from a study of PD-1 blockade in classical Hodgkin lymphoma. Each patient relapsed following autologous stem cell transplantation, and prior brentuximab vedotin exposure differed. TCRdb keeps only in-frame clones here, not all; method: immunoSEQ multiplex PCR. Of approximately 84,000 clones listed, 89% are singletons. Study results and caveats: Complete responders had baseline diversity similar to newly diagnosed patients.

The germline CDR1 and CDR2 sequences are MRHNA and SNTAGT. CDR3 length equals 15 residues. V gave up 0 bases and J gave up 1 base, with 9 bases separating them. The specimen comprised peripheral blood mononuclear cells (PBMCs), sampled at baseline. The TCR sequence derives from a human donor with classical Hodgkin lymphoma. V is TRBV6-4 and J is TRBJ1-1; D is ambiguous. CDR3 region: CASSDSNVQNTEAFF. CDR3 bases: TGTGCCAGCAGTGACTCCAACGTTCAGAACACTGAAGCTTTCTTT.